This T cell receptor beta chain comes out of a study of shared clonotypes between healthy human individuals. General observations from the study: Among non-shared clonotypes, generation probabilities were lower than among those shared by all four donors.

Sequencing used immunoSEQ multiplex PCR; TCRdb keeps in-frame clones, though not all of them. Of about 530,000 clones in the sample, about 96% are singletons; the top ten hold 0.055% to 0.075%. Trimming stripped 2 bases from V and 3 bases from J, with 8 bases between. Looked up from germline, CDR1 is LNHDA and CDR2 is SQIVND (reference sequence). The CDR3 has 14 amino acids. Those who donated, Caucasian adults without exception, all lived in Nashville, Tennessee. Note on this clone: What it binds is not known. This CDR3 is also generated by other DNA sequences in the sample.

Sequences were obtained from naive CD4+ T cells sorted from blood. Regarding subset: CD45RA+ positively selected. The TCR comes from a woman aged 25 to 45 in good health. This sequence joins TRBV19 and TRBJ1-5; tentative D call: TRBD1 (6 bases). CDR3 DNA: TGTGCCAGTAGTATAAGGGACACCAATCAGCCCCAGCATTTT. This sequence encodes CASSIRDTNQPQHF.